What follows are 32 T cell receptor beta chains derived from one specimen sequenced in a study of blood T cell repertoires in COVID-19. TCRdb's copy holds only in-frame clones and misses some; the assay was immunoSEQ multiplex PCR. There are some 73,000 clones in the sample; more than 60% occur only once, and over 20% lies in the top ten. Source material: peripheral blood. The receptors originated from a man in his sixties with acute or convalescent COVID-19.

This rearrangement joins TRBV28 to TRBJ2-4, with 8 bases matching TRBD2. The CDR3 has 14 amino acids. Trimming removed 4 bases from V and 8 bases from J; junction bases left unmatched: 7. Germline V gene data show CDR1 as MDHEN and CDR2 as SYDVKM. The DNA of the CDR3 is TGTGCCAGCAGTTCGACGGGAGGGCGCGACATTCAGTACTTC. It encodes CASSSTGGRDIQYF. The full variable domain, in which reference TRBV28 and TRBJ2-4 provide the parts outside the CDR3, is DVKVTQSSRYLVKRTGEKVFLECVQDMDHENMFWYRQDPGLGLRLIYFSYDVKMKEKGDIPEGYSVSREKKERFSLILESASTNQTSMYLCASSSTGGRDIQYFGAGTRLSVL.

V is TRBV30 and J is TRBJ2-7; 8 positions match TRBD2. Germline-derived CDR1 and CDR2 are GTSNPN and SVGIG (reference sequence). Trimming removed 4 bases from V and 4 bases from J; junction bases left unmatched: 3. The CDR3 is made up of 12 amino acids. The CDR3 sequence: CAWTTSGYEQYF. Here the CDR3 DNA reads TGTGCCTGGACAACTAGCGGTTACGAGCAGTACTTC.

V is TRBV7-3 and J is TRBJ2-5, with TRBD1 matching 8 bases. V lost 5 bases, J lost 5 bases, and 4 bases stayed unmatched. Germline CDR1 and CDR2: SGHTA and FQGTGA. The CDR3 extends over 13 amino acids. DNA for the CDR3: TGTGCCAGCAGCCCGGGGACAGGCGAGACCCAGTACTTC. Translating gives CASSPGTGETQYF.

This clone was recorded once. The rearrangement joins TRBV9 to TRBJ2-3; D unresolved. Germline CDR1 SGDLS, CDR2 YYNGEE. This CDR3 region has 14 residues. V was clipped by 1 base and J by 2 bases, with 8 bases between them. The CDR3 reads CASSVFEVTDTQYF. The CDR3 DNA sequence: TGTGCCAGCAGCGTATTTGAGGTCACAGATACGCAGTATTTT.

The genes are TRBV19 and TRBJ2-4; 7 bases match TRBD1. Unmatched junction bases numbered 14, after V lost 10 bases and J lost 5 bases. CDR1 and CDR2 from the germline V gene are LNHDA and SQIVND (reference sequence). The CDR3 totals 15 residues. The CDR3 reads CATRGQRGPENIQYF. The DNA for the CDR3 is TGTGCCACCCGGGGACAGAGGGGGCCCGAAAACATTCAGTACTTC.

J is TRBJ1-2 and V is TRBV5-6, with D possibly matching TRBD1 (5 bases). Trimming pared 5 bases from V and 0 bases from J, leaving 8 bases between. Germline loops: CDR1 SGHDT, CDR2 YYEEEE. The CDR3 spans 13 residues. CDR3 in DNA: TGTGCCAGCAGAGACAGCGCTAACTATGGCTACACCTTC. This translates into CASRDSANYGYTF. Supplemented by reference TRBV5-6 and TRBJ1-2, the full variable domain reads DAGVTQSPTHLIKTRGQQVTLRCSPKSGHDTVSWYQQALGQGPQFIFQYYEEEERQRGNFPDRFSGHQFPNYSSELNVNALLLGDSALYLCASRDSANYGYTFGSGTRLTVV.

This clone has only a few counts. The chain uses TRBV4-1 and TRBJ2-3; 14 bases match TRBD2. The germline CDR1 and CDR2 sequences are MGHRA and YSYEKL. V gave up 7 bases and J gave up 5 bases; unmatched junction bases: 5. This CDR3 has 15 amino acids. The CDR3 DNA reads as TGCGCCAGCAAGCGACTAGCGGGAGGGATAGATACGCAGTATTTT. Translated, it gives CASKRLAGGIDTQYF.

The chain employs TRBV27 and TRBJ1-1; weak D call: TRBD1 (5 bases). The CDR3 length is 13 residues. Germline V gene lookup returns CDR1 MNHEY and CDR2 SMNVEV (reference sequence). Deletions cut 9 bases from V and 2 bases from J, with 13 bases between. CDR3 nucleotide sequence: TGTGCCAGTTCGACAGCCCTAAACACTGAAGCTTTCTTT. This sequence encodes CASSTALNTEAFF.

V gene TRBV6-5 combines with J gene TRBJ2-2, with 8 bases aligning to TRBD1. V lost 2 bases to trimming and J lost 0 bases; unmatched junction nucleotides: 2. Germline CDR1 reads MNHEY; CDR2 reads SVGAGI. The CDR3 runs 16 residues. The CDR3 DNA reads TGTGCCAGCAGTTACAGGACAGGGTCGAACACCGGGGAGCTGTTTTTT. Its translation: CASSYRTGSNTGELFF.

The genes are TRBV6-2 or TRBV6-3 and TRBJ2-3; 10 bases are shared with TRBD2. This CDR3 is 16 amino acids long. Germline assignment: CDR1 MNHEY and CDR2 SVGEGT. The junction had 7 bases not matched to a gene; V was cut back by 6 bases and J by 1 base. The chain's CDR3 is CASSDASGSGTDTQYF. CDR3 DNA sequence: TGTGCCAGCAGCGACGCTAGCGGGAGTGGCACAGATACGCAGTATTTT.

The chain is built from TRBV28 and TRBJ2-5; 7 bases line up with TRBD2. CDR3 size: 14 residues. Germline assignment: CDR1 MDHEN and CDR2 SYDVKM. Trimming cost V 10 bases and J 1 base; bases outside gene matches: 9. The CDR3 sequence: CATKSGKFQETQYF. CDR3 DNA: TGTGCCACCAAGAGCGGGAAGTTCCAAGAGACCCAGTACTTC. Based on the CDR3 plus reference TRBV28 and TRBJ2-5, the full variable domain is DVKVTQSSRYLVKRTGEKVFLECVQDMDHENMFWYRQDPGLGLRLIYFSYDVKMKEKGDIPEGYSVSREKKERFSLILESASTNQTSMYLCATKSGKFQETQYFGPGTRLLVL.

This clone was seen just once. V gene TRBV7-9 combines with J gene TRBJ2-3; 7 bases map to TRBD1. V gave up 4 bases and J gave up 2 bases; unmatched junction bases: 9. Germline assignment: CDR1 SEHNR and CDR2 FQNEAQ (reference sequence). This CDR3 has 16 residues. DNA of the CDR3: TGTGCCAGCAGCTCATCAGACAGGGCGCCCACAGATACGCAGTATTTT. Its protein is CASSSSDRAPTDTQYF.

The chain carries TRBV10-3 and TRBJ1-1; 9 bases align to TRBD1. The CDR3 has 13 residues. Germline CDR1 reads ENHRY; CDR2 reads SYGVKD. After removal of 10 bases from V and 4 bases from J, the junction contained 7 bases not matched to a gene. CDR3 sequence reads: CATTGQGTTEAFF. CDR3 nucleotide sequence: TGTGCCACAACAGGACAGGGGACCACTGAAGCTTTCTTT.

V and J are TRBV18 and TRBJ2-1; tentative D call: TRBD2 (6 bases). Trimming shortened V by 4 bases and J by 2 bases, and 9 bases separated the two germline ends. CDR1 is KGHSH and CDR2 is LQKENI in the germline V gene. The CDR3 contains 14 residues. The DNA for the CDR3 is TGTGCCAGCTCACGGTCGGGGGCCTACAATGAGCAGTTCTTC. Translation: CASSRSGAYNEQFF.

The chain links TRBV11-1 to TRBJ2-5; tentatively, D is TRBD2 (6 bases). Trimming shortened V by 3 bases and J by 5 bases, and 10 bases separated the two germline ends. This CDR3 region has 13 residues. The V gene's germline CDR1 is SGHAT and CDR2 FQDESV (reference sequence). CDR3 DNA: TGTGCCAGCAGCTTCTCAGGGAGGGAGACCCAGTACTTC. This translates into CASSFSGRETQYF.

The CDR3 reads CASRSTSEGEQYV. CDR3 coding DNA: TGTGCCAGCAGATCCACTAGCGAGGGAGAGCAGTACGTC. The gene calls are TRBV6-5 and TRBJ2-7, with TRBD2 matching 7 bases. Trimming cost V 6 bases and J 7 bases; bases outside gene matches: 9. Germline loops: CDR1 MNHEY, CDR2 SVGAGI. The CDR3 loop spans 13 amino acids.

The rearrangement uses TRBV28 and TRBJ2-2, with 16 bases fitting TRBD2. The trim removed 2 bases at V and 4 bases at J, leaving 7 bases unmatched. The length of the CDR3 is 19 residues. The germline V gene encodes CDR1 MDHEN and CDR2 SYDVKM. CDR3 in DNA: TGTGCCAGCAGTTTACTGGGACTAGCGGGAGGGGAGGGCACCGGGGAGCTGTTTTTT. Amino acids: CASSLLGLAGGEGTGELFF.

The CDR3 loop is CASSQAAGGRDTQYF. The CDR3 DNA follows: TGTGCCAGCAGCCAAGCAGCGGGAGGGAGAGATACGCAGTATTTT. This rearrangement joins TRBV3-1 (or the pseudogene TRBV3-2) to TRBJ2-3; 10 bases match TRBD2. The trim removed 1 base at V and 5 bases at J, leaving 3 bases unmatched. Germline V gene data show CDR1 as LGHDT and CDR2 as YNNKEL (reference sequence). The CDR3 totals 15 residues.

This clone showed up just a few times. The rearrangement links TRBV5-4 to TRBJ2-2; TRBD2 agrees at 11 bases. J lost 7 bases, V lost 10 bases, and 15 bases had no gene match. The germline gives CDR1 SGHNT, CDR2 YYREEE (reference sequence). There are 16 residues in the CDR3. Written as DNA, the CDR3 is TGTGCCTGCTGCCCTGGGGCCCTAGCGGGGGGCGGGGAGCTGTTTTTT. It yields the protein CACCPGALAGGGELFF. The variable domain in full, completed from reference TRBV5-4 and TRBJ2-2, reads ETGVTQSPTHLIKTRGQQVTLRCSSQSGHNTVSWYQQALGQGPQFIFQYYREEENGRGNFPPRFSGLQFPNYSSELNVNALELDDSALYLCACCPGALAGGGELFFGEGSRLTVL.

This chain joins TRBV25-1 and TRBJ1-1; maybe TRBD1 (5 bases). Germline assignment: CDR1 MGHDK and CDR2 SYGVNS. The CDR3 totals 15 residues. V lost 1 base, J lost 1 base, and 10 bases lay in between. CDR3 nucleotides: TGTGCCAGCAGTGAATTGGGGAGGGGGAACACTGAAGCTTTCTTT. Translation gives CASSELGRGNTEAFF.

This chain links TRBV10-2 with TRBJ2-5; 8 nucleotides match TRBD1. CDR3 length equals 14 residues. Trimming cost V 0 bases and J 4 bases; bases outside gene matches: 1. Germline CDR1 and CDR2: WSHSY and SAAADI. Here the CDR3 reads CASSESTGGETQYF. CDR3 coding DNA: TGCGCCAGCAGTGAGTCCACAGGGGGAGAGACCCAGTACTTC.

A few counts support this clone. The CDR3 sequence: CASSVYGAQMSPLHF. The CDR3 DNA reads TGTGCCAGCAGTGTCTATGGGGCACAGATGTCACCCCTCCACTTT. J is TRBJ1-6 and V is TRBV2, with TRBD1 as a possible D gene (5 bases). Deletions cut 4 bases from V and 10 bases from J, with 17 bases between. The CDR3 is 15 residues long. The germline V gene encodes CDR1 SNHLY and CDR2 FYNNEI.

The sample holds one count of this clone. The chain uses TRBV3-1 (or the pseudogene TRBV3-2) and TRBJ2-1; 7 bases align to TRBD2. CDR3 length equals 15 residues. Germline CDR1 and CDR2: LGHDT and YNNKEL (reference sequence). Trimming at V came to 0 bases and at J to 7 bases, leaving 6 bases not matched to a gene. The CDR3 loop is CASSQEGRAVNEQFF. As DNA, the CDR3 is TGTGCCAGCAGCCAAGAAGGGAGGGCCGTAAATGAGCAGTTCTTC.

As concerns this clone: Other DNA sequences of this sample code for an identical CDR3. The chain couples TRBV24-1 to TRBJ2-3; D unclear. The CDR3 consists of 13 residues. V dropped 4 bases and J dropped 0 bases, with 4 bases sitting between them. Germline CDR1 reads KGHDR; CDR2 reads SFDVKD. CDR3 in DNA: TGTGCCACCAGTGACCCTAGCACAGATACGCAGTATTTT. The encoded protein is CATSDPSTDTQYF.

Only one count was recorded for this clone. The chain uses TRBV24-1 and TRBJ2-3; D is perhaps TRBD2 (6 bases). This CDR3 comprises 13 residues. Deletions cut 7 bases from V and 5 bases from J, with 12 bases between. The germline gives CDR1 KGHDR, CDR2 SFDVKD. This CDR3 reads CATSGGSVDTQYF. The CDR3 DNA is TGTGCCACCAGCGGAGGGTCTGTAGATACGCAGTATTTT.

The chain is built from TRBV18 and TRBJ1-1; possible D gene TRBD1, 6 bases. Trimming cost V 3 bases and J 2 bases, with 10 bases left between them. The germline gives CDR1 KGHSH, CDR2 LQKENI. The CDR3 is 14 amino acids. The CDR3, as DNA: TGTGCCAGCTCACCTGCAGGGACAAACACTGAAGCTTTCTTT. It is translated as CASSPAGTNTEAFF.

This chain connects TRBV5-8 to TRBJ1-5; D remains unclear. In germline, CDR1 is SGHTS, CDR2 YDEGEE. CDR3 length: 13 residues. V was trimmed by 1 base and J by 1 base, leaving 3 bases between them. The CDR3 DNA sequence: TGTGCCAGCAGCTTGCAGAGCAATCAGCCCCAGCATTTT. Protein: CASSLQSNQPQHF.

This clone was detected only a few times. V is TRBV6-6 and J is TRBJ2-7, with 10 bases fitting TRBD2. V lost 5 bases, J lost 2 bases, and 6 bases stayed unmatched. This CDR3 is built from 15 residues. Germline V CDR1 and CDR2: MNHNY, SVGAGI (reference sequence). CDR3 coding DNA: TGTGCCAGCAGTCGATCTAGCGGGAGTCCCTACGAGCAGTACTTC. Amino acid sequence: CASSRSSGSPYEQYF.

The chain joins TRBV7-8 to TRBJ2-4; TRBD1 aligns across 9 bases. This CDR3 region has 16 residues. The ends lost 6 bases at V and 1 base at J; junction bases unmatched: 7. The V gene's germline CDR1 is SGHVS and CDR2 FQNEAQ. Here the CDR3 reads CASSPQGAGAKNIQYF. Written as DNA, the CDR3 is TGTGCCAGCAGTCCACAGGGGGCTGGGGCCAAAAACATTCAGTACTTC.

The chain couples TRBV7-2 to TRBJ2-2; D is ambiguous. This CDR3 contains 13 residues. V was shortened by 2 bases and J by 5 bases, with 6 bases between the two germline ends. Germline-derived CDR1 and CDR2 are SGHTA and FQGNSA. CDR3 DNA: TGTGCCAGCAGCTTACACCTAACCGGGGAGCTGTTTTTT. Translating it yields CASSLHLTGELFF. Based on the CDR3 plus reference TRBV7-2 and TRBJ2-2, the full variable domain is GAGVSQSPSNKVTEKGKDVELRCDPISGHTALYWYRQSLGQGLEFLIYFQGNSAPDKSGLPSDRFSAERTGGSVSTLTIQRTQQEDSAVYLCASSLHLTGELFFGEGSRLTVL.

Points on this clone: The sample carries other DNA sequences with the same CDR3. The V call is TRBV3-1 (or the pseudogene TRBV3-2), the J call TRBJ1-6, with D uncertain. There are 16 residues in the CDR3. Trimming removed 0 bases from V and 0 bases from J, with 6 bases in between. Germline V gene sequence: CDR1 LGHDT, CDR2 YNNKEL (reference sequence). The CDR3 loop reads CASSQDSSSYNSPLHF. CDR3 DNA sequence: TGTGCCAGCAGCCAAGATAGCAGCTCCTATAATTCACCCCTCCACTTT.

V is TRBV7-8 and J is TRBJ1-5; 8 bases are shared with TRBD1. The length of the CDR3 is 13 residues. CDR1 is SGHVS, CDR2 FQNEAQ, per germline. Germline trimming cut 5 bases from V and 7 bases from J; bases unmatched to any gene: 4. The CDR3 is CASSPDRVQPQHF. The CDR3, as DNA: TGTGCCAGCAGCCCGGACAGGGTCCAGCCCCAGCATTTT.